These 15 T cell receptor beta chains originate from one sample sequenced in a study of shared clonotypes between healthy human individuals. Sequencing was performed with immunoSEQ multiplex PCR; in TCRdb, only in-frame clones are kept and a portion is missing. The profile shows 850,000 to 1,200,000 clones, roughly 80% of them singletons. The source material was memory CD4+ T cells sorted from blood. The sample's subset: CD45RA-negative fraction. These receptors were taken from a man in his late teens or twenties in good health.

CDR3: CASSLIGTDTQYF. Here the CDR3 DNA reads TGTGCCAGCAGCTTAATCGGGACAGATACGCAGTATTTT. The chain uses TRBV7-3 and TRBJ2-3; D is unclear. The length of the CDR3 is 13 residues. Trimming stripped 1 base from V and 3 bases from J, with 5 bases between. Germline V lookup: CDR1 SGHTA, CDR2 FQGTGA.

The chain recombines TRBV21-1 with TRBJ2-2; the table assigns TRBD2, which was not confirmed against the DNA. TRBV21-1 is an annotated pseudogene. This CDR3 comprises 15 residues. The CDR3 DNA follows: TGTGCCAGCAGCCTAGAGGAGGGGCAGGGCGGGGAGCTGTTTTTT. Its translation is CASSLEEGQGGELFF.

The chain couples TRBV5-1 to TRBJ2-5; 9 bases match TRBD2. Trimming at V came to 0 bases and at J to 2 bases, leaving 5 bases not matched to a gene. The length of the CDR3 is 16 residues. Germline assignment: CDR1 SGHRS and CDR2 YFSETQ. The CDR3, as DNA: TGCGCCAGCAGCTTGGGGACGACTAGCGGACAAGAGACCCAGTACTTC. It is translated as CASSLGTTSGQETQYF. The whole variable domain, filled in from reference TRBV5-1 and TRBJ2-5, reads KAGVTQTPRYLIKTRGQQVTLSCSPISGHRSVSWYQQTPGQGLQFLFEYFSETQRNKGNFPGRFSGRQFSNSRSEMNVSTLELGDSALYLCASSLGTTSGQETQYFGPGTRLLVL.

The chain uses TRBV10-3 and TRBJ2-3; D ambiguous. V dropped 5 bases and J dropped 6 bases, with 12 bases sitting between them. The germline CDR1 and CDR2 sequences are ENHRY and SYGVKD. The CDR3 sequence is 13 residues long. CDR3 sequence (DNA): TGTGCCATCAGTCCCCTAGGGTCCGATACGCAGTATTTT. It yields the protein CAISPLGSDTQYF.

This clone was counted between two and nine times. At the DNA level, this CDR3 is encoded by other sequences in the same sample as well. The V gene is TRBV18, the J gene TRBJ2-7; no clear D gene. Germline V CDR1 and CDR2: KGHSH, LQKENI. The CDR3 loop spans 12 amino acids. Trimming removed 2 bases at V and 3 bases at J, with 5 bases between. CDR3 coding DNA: TGTGCCAGCTCACCAAGCAACTACGAGCAGTACTTC. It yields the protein CASSPSNYEQYF.

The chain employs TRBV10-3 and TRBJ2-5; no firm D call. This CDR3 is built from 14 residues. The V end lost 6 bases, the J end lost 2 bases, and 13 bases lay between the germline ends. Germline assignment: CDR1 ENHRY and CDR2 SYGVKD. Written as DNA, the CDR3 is TGTGCCATCAGCGGCGGCAGTGAACAAGAGACCCAGTACTTC. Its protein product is CAISGGSEQETQYF.

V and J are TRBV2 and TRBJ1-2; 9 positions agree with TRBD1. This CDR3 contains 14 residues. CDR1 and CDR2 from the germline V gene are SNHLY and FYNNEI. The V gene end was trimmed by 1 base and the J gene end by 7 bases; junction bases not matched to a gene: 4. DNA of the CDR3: TGTGCCAGCAGTGAAGGGACAGGGGTAGCTGGCTACACCTTC. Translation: CASSEGTGVAGYTF.

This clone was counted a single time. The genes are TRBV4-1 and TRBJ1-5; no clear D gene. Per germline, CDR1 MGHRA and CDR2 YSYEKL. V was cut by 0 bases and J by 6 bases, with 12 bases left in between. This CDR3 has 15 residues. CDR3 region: CASSQDSGGGQPQHF. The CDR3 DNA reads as TGCGCCAGCAGCCAAGATAGCGGAGGTGGTCAGCCCCAGCATTTT.

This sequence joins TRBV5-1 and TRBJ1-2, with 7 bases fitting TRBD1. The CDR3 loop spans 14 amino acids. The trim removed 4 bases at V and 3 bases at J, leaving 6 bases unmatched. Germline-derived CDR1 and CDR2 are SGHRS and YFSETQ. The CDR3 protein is CASSRDSPDYGYTF. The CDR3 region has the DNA TGCGCCAGCAGCCGGGACAGCCCCGACTATGGCTACACCTTC.

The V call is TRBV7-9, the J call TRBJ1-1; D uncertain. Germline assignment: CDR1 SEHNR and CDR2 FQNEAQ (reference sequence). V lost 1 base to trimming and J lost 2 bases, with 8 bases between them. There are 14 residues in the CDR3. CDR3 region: CASSLDGVNTEAFF. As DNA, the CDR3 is TGTGCCAGCAGCTTAGACGGGGTCAACACTGAAGCTTTCTTT.

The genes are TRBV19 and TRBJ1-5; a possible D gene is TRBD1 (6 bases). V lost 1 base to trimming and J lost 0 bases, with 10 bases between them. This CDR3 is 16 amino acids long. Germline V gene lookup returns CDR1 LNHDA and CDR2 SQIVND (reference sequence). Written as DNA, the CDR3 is TGTGCCAGTAGTATAGTTAGGACAGATAGCAATCAGCCCCAGCATTTT. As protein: CASSIVRTDSNQPQHF.

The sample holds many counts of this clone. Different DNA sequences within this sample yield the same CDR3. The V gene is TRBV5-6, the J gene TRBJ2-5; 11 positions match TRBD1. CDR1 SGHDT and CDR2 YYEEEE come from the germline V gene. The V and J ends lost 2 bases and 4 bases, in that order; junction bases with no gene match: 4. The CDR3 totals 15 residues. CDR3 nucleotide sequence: TGTGCCAGCAGCTTCGGGACAGGGGGTCGAGAGACCCAGTACTTC. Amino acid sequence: CASSFGTGGRETQYF.

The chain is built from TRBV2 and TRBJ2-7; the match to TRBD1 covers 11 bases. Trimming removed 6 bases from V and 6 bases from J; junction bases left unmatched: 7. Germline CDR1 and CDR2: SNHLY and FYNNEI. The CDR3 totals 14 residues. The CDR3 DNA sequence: TGTGCCAGCAGCCCAGGACAGGGGGCGGCCGAGCAGTACTTC. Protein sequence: CASSPGQGAAEQYF.

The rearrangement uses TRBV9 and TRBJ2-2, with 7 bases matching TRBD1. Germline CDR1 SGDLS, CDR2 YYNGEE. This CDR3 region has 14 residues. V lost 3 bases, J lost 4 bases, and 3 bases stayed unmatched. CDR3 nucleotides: TGTGCCAGCAGCGAGACAGGGACCACCGGGGAGCTGTTTTTT. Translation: CASSETGTTGELFF.

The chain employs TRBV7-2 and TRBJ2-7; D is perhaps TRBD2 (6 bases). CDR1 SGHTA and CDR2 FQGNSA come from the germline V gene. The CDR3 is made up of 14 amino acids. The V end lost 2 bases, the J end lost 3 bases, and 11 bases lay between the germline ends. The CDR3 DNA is TGTGCCAGCAGCTTACCAGGACTAAACTACGAGCAGTACTTC. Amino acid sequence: CASSLPGLNYEQYF. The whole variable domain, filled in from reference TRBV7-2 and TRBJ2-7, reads GAGVSQSPSNKVTEKGKDVELRCDPISGHTALYWYRQSLGQGLEFLIYFQGNSAPDKSGLPSDRFSAERTGGSVSTLTIQRTQQEDSAVYLCASSLPGLNYEQYFGPGTRLTVT.